This T cell receptor (beta chain) was recorded in a study of cytomegalovirus exposure and HLA in healthy donors. In the study overall: Most genotyped donors, 65% to 90% of about 360, had Caucasian-associated genetic ancestry. General observations from the study: Some V segments, including TRBV6-2 and TRBV6-3, were excluded as indistinguishable.

The PCR employed 60 Vbeta primers together with 13 Jbeta primers. Libraries were prepared by immunoSEQ multiplex PCR; TCRdb keeps only in-frame clonotypes and omits some of them. The top ten clones hold 3.5% to 4.5% of a sample with 170,000 or so clones, about 80% of them seen once. The V gene's germline CDR1 is SNHLY and CDR2 FYNNEI. V lost 5 bases, J lost 3 bases, and 9 bases stayed unmatched. The CDR3 sequence is 15 residues long. Of note for this clone: Antigen: not known.

This receptor was obtained from an older woman in good health and CMV-seropositive. The J gene is TRBJ1-1, the V gene TRBV2; 7 positions match TRBD1. The sample comprised PBMCs. CDR3 amino acids: CASSLQGTFHTEAFF. The CDR3 DNA reads as TGTGCCAGCAGTTTACAGGGGACCTTTCACACTGAAGCTTTCTTT.